This TCR beta chain was profiled in a study of T cells in Graves' hyperthyroidism and ophthalmopathy. Study-wide results and caveats: Progression to ophthalmopathy was predicted a median of 6.5 months early.

This CDR3 is built from 14 residues. Germline lookup yields CDR1 KGHDR and CDR2 SFDVKD. V was trimmed by 3 bases and J by 4 bases, leaving 10 bases between them. Details on this clonotype: Its antigen is currently unknown.

What was amplified from RNA transcripts were TCR beta CDR3 regions. During a first-round RT-PCR of the TCR CDR3, the HTBI primer set was used. TCRdb reprocessed the multiplex PCR reads with MiXCR, giving one entry per CDR3 protein. The sample carries 550,000 to 700,000 distinct CDR3 sequences, around 15% recorded once. The sequencing input was blood. This TCR derives from a woman aged 40-49 years with Graves' ophthalmopathy. This chain connects TRBV24-1 to TRBJ2-3; the D is unclear. The CDR3 DNA reads as TGTGCCACCAGTGATCCACCTCAATCAGATACGCAGTATTTT. Translating it yields CATSDPPQSDTQYF.